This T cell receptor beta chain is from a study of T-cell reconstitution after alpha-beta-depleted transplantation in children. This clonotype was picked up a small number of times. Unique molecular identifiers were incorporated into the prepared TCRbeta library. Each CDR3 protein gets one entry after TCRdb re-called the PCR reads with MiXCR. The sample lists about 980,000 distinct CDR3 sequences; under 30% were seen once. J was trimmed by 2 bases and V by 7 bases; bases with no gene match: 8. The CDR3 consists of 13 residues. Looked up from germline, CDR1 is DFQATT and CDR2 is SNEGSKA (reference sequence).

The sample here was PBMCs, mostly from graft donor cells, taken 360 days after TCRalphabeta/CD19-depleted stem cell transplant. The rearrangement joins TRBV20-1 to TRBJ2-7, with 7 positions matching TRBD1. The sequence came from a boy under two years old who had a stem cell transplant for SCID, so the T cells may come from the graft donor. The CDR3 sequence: CSVLNRGTYEQYF. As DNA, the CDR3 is TGCAGTGTCCTTAACAGGGGAACCTACGAGCAGTACTTC.